The 30 T cell receptor beta chains in this list originate from one sample, sequenced in a study of shared clonotypes between healthy human individuals. Method: immunoSEQ multiplex PCR; TCRdb's copy keeps in-frame clones and lacks some. The repertoire holds approximately 1.1 million clones, around three quarters seen once, with 0.52% in the top ten. The material sequenced was memory CD4+ T cells from PBMCs. Subset defined: CD45RA-negative fraction. These receptors originate from a man aged 18 to 29 in good health. Some clones in this sample may be carry-over from other donors' samples.

The chain joins TRBV2 to TRBJ1-1, with D maybe TRBD1 (6 bases). This CDR3 region has 13 residues. Trimming took 7 bases from V and 0 from J, leaving 9 bases between them. The germline V gene has CDR1 SNHLY and CDR2 FYNNEI. The CDR3 DNA reads as TGTGCCAGCACCCGACAGGTGAACACTGAAGCTTTCTTT. Its translation is CASTRQVNTEAFF. The full variable domain, in which reference TRBV2 and TRBJ1-1 provide the parts outside the CDR3, is EPEVTQTPSHQVTQMGQEVILRCVPISNHLYFYWYRQILGQKVEFLVSFYNNEISEKSEIFDDQFSVERPDGSNFTLKIRSTKLEDSAMYFCASTRQVNTEAFFGQGTRLTVV.

V is TRBV5-1 and J is TRBJ2-7; no clear D gene. This CDR3 has 14 amino acids. Germline lookup yields CDR1 SGHRS and CDR2 YFSETQ. V dropped 3 bases and J dropped 4 bases, with 14 bases sitting between them. The CDR3 here is CASSSGRFLYEQYF. The DNA of the CDR3 is TGCGCCAGCAGCTCTGGCCGGTTCCTATACGAGCAGTACTTC. Full variable domain (remainder filled in from reference TRBV5-1 and TRBJ2-7): KAGVTQTPRYLIKTRGQQVTLSCSPISGHRSVSWYQQTPGQGLQFLFEYFSETQRNKGNFPGRFSGRQFSNSRSEMNVSTLELGDSALYLCASSSGRFLYEQYFGPGTRLTVT.

The chain is built from TRBV4-1 and TRBJ1-1; D is perhaps TRBD1 (5 bases). Germline lookup yields CDR1 MGHRA and CDR2 YSYEKL. There are 14 residues in the CDR3. Trimming removed 4 bases from V and 1 base from J, with 10 bases in between. This CDR3 is CASSPGTQNTEAFF. The CDR3, as DNA: TGCGCCAGCAGCCCGGGGACTCAGAACACTGAAGCTTTCTTT.

J is TRBJ2-3 and V is TRBV6-4; a weak D match, TRBD1 (6 bases). This CDR3 contains 15 residues. Germline V gene data show CDR1 as MRHNA and CDR2 as SNTAGT. V shed 2 bases and J shed 6 bases, with 15 bases lying between them. Here the CDR3 DNA reads TGTGCCAGCAGTGACGCAGGGGCGCTACGGGATACGCAGTATTTT. Translating it yields CASSDAGALRDTQYF.

This clone was picked up many times. V is TRBV2 and J is TRBJ1-5; the D is unclear. CDR3 length equals 14 residues. The V end lost 6 bases, the J end lost 0 bases, and 9 bases lay between the germline ends. The germline V gene has CDR1 SNHLY and CDR2 FYNNEI. CDR3 sequence reads: CASSIYSSNQPQHF. The DNA of the CDR3 is TGTGCCAGCAGCATATACAGTAGCAATCAGCCCCAGCATTTT.

This chain connects TRBV2 to TRBJ1-2; D unclear. CDR1 and CDR2 from the germline V gene are SNHLY and FYNNEI. This CDR3 contains 13 residues. The V gene lost 5 bases and the J gene lost 5 bases, with 12 bases spanning the gap. The DNA of the CDR3 is TGTGCCAGCAGTTCTCCAGGAGAGTATGGCTACACCTTC. This sequence encodes CASSSPGEYGYTF.

The chain has TRBV9 and TRBJ1-2; a weak D match, TRBD1 (5 bases). In germline, CDR1 is SGDLS, CDR2 YYNGEE. Between the trimmed V and J ends, which lost 0 bases and 8 bases, there was a span of 14 bases. The CDR3 has 14 amino acids. The CDR3 sequence: CASSVADRGVGYTF. CDR3 DNA sequence: TGTGCCAGCAGCGTAGCTGATCGAGGGGTCGGCTACACCTTC.

V is TRBV11-2 and J is TRBJ2-7; D perhaps matches TRBD1 (5 bases). Germline V gene data show CDR1 as SGHAT and CDR2 as FQNNGV. V shed 6 bases and J shed 0 bases, with 9 bases lying between them. The length of the CDR3 is 13 residues. The CDR3 DNA reads TGTGCCAGCAGTCGACAGCTCTCCTACGAGCAGTACTTC. Translation gives CASSRQLSYEQYF.

This chain connects TRBV5-5 to TRBJ2-7; no definite D call. V lost 1 base and J 0 bases, leaving 11 bases between the germline ends. The CDR3 extends over 15 amino acids. Germline CDR1 reads SGHKS; CDR2 reads YYEKEE (reference sequence). The CDR3 is CASSLRWGSSYEQYF. DNA for the CDR3: TGTGCCAGCAGCTTGAGGTGGGGAAGCTCCTACGAGCAGTACTTC.

J is TRBJ1-1 and V is TRBV9; 11 nucleotides line up with TRBD1. V lost 3 bases and J lost 2; bases outside the gene matches: 6. Germline loops: CDR1 SGDLS, CDR2 YYNGEE. The CDR3 totals 16 residues. CDR3 region: CASSGRTGGDNTEAFF. CDR3 coding DNA: TGTGCCAGCAGCGGAAGGACAGGGGGCGACAACACTGAAGCTTTCTTT.

The chain links TRBV7-2 to TRBJ1-2; 7 bases match TRBD1. From germline, CDR1 is SGHTA and CDR2 FQGNSA. This CDR3 has 14 amino acids. V was pared by 5 bases and J by 3 bases, with 6 bases of the junction left unmatched. The CDR3 DNA reads TGTGCCAGCAGCCAAGGGGGGACAGACTATGGCTACACCTTC. Its protein is CASSQGGTDYGYTF. Looking up the rest from reference TRBV7-2 and TRBJ1-2 gives the full variable domain: GAGVSQSPSNKVTEKGKDVELRCDPISGHTALYWYRQSLGQGLEFLIYFQGNSAPDKSGLPSDRFSAERTGGSVSTLTIQRTQQEDSAVYLCASSQGGTDYGYTFGSGTRLTVV.

The genes are TRBV18 and TRBJ2-7; D possibly corresponds to TRBD2 (5 bases). The germline V and J ends were trimmed by 3 bases and 0 bases, with 15 bases remaining between them. CDR3 length equals 16 residues. Germline values: CDR1 KGHSH, CDR2 LQKENI. CDR3 region: CASSPFEAEASYEQYF. CDR3 DNA sequence: TGTGCCAGCTCACCCTTTGAAGCGGAGGCCTCCTACGAGCAGTACTTC. The full variable domain, in which reference TRBV18 and TRBJ2-7 provide the parts outside the CDR3, is NAGVMQNPRHLVRRRGQEARLRCSPMKGHSHVYWYRQLPEEGLKFMVYLQKENIIDESGMPKERFSAEFPKEGPSILRIQQVVRGDSAAYFCASSPFEAEASYEQYFGPGTRLTVT.

The V call is TRBV5-1, the J call TRBJ2-1; 9 bases align to TRBD2. Germline V gene lookup returns CDR1 SGHRS and CDR2 YFSETQ. This CDR3 is 15 amino acids long. V dropped 6 bases and J dropped 9; count of bases not matched to a gene: 13. The CDR3 is CASTDGSGSGSEQFF. The CDR3 region has the DNA TGCGCCAGCACCGACGGTAGCGGGAGCGGGTCTGAGCAGTTCTTC.

The chain has TRBV27 and TRBJ1-1; possible D gene TRBD1, 6 bases. V was trimmed by 0 bases and J by 6 bases, leaving 14 bases between them. The CDR3 has 15 residues. The germline gives CDR1 MNHEY, CDR2 SMNVEV (reference sequence). Here the CDR3 DNA reads TGTGCCAGCAGTTTATCCAACAGGGTTAGGGCTGAAGCTTTCTTT. Translation gives CASSLSNRVRAEAFF.

The chain carries TRBV6-5 and TRBJ2-3; 9 bases fit TRBD2. Germline CDR1 and CDR2: MNHEY and SVGAGI. The V segment lost 6 bases and the J segment 4 bases; nucleotides outside the gene matches: 8. CDR3 length: 15 amino acids. The CDR3 nucleotides are TGTGCCAGCAGCCGAGGACTAGCGAGATCAGATACGCAGTATTTT. Translation: CASSRGLARSDTQYF.

This chain uses TRBV25-1 with TRBJ2-5; the D gene is possibly TRBD2 (6 bases). V was pared by 4 bases and J by 5 bases, with 11 bases between. The CDR3 is 13 residues long. Germline lookup yields CDR1 MGHDK and CDR2 SYGVNS. Here the CDR3 DNA reads TGTGCCAGCAGTGCTCCGGGGGTTGAGACCCAGTACTTC. Translation: CASSAPGVETQYF.

This clone appeared once. This sequence joins TRBV7-3 and TRBJ2-3; 11 bases agree with TRBD2. Germline V CDR1 and CDR2: SGHTA, FQGTGA. Unmatched junction bases numbered 10, after V lost 5 bases and J lost 3 bases. There are 17 residues in the CDR3. The CDR3 region is CASSRQQLAGVTDTQYF. Written as DNA, the CDR3 is TGTGCCAGCAGCAGACAACAACTAGCGGGAGTAACAGATACGCAGTATTTT.

This chain connects TRBV5-1 to TRBJ2-7, with 8 bases matching TRBD1. V shed 3 bases and J 2 bases; nucleotides not matched to a gene: 7. The CDR3 sequence is 15 residues long. CDR1 and CDR2 (germline): SGHRS, YFSETQ. The CDR3 spells CASSWGTGDTYEQYF. Written as DNA, the CDR3 is TGCGCCAGCAGCTGGGGGACAGGAGATACCTACGAGCAGTACTTC.

The CDR3 here is CASSPSTGELFF. Here the CDR3 DNA reads TGTGCCAGCAGTCCAAGCACCGGGGAGCTGTTTTTT. This chain connects TRBV6-1 to TRBJ2-2; D is ambiguous. V lost 5 bases and J 4 bases, leaving 5 bases between the germline ends. CDR3 length equals 12 residues. Germline CDR1 MNHNS, CDR2 SASEGT.

The chain links TRBV5-1 to TRBJ2-2; perhaps TRBD2 as D (6 bases). This CDR3 has 13 residues. Trimming took off 9 bases at V and 2 bases at J, with 11 bases between the two ends. Germline V gives CDR1 SGHRS, CDR2 YFSETQ. The CDR3 nucleotides are TGCGCCACCTCGGGGGATAACACCGGGGAGCTGTTTTTT. It specifies CATSGDNTGELFF. Drawing the rest from reference TRBV5-1 and TRBJ2-2, the complete variable domain is KAGVTQTPRYLIKTRGQQVTLSCSPISGHRSVSWYQQTPGQGLQFLFEYFSETQRNKGNFPGRFSGRQFSNSRSEMNVSTLELGDSALYLCATSGDNTGELFFGEGSRLTVL.

This clone has more than one count but fewer than ten. The chain combines TRBV4-1 with TRBJ2-4; D uncertain. V was trimmed by 2 bases and J by 1 base, leaving 15 bases between them. The CDR3 loop spans 17 amino acids. Germline values: CDR1 MGHRA, CDR2 YSYEKL. The CDR3 region is CASSQPTSSLAKNIQYF. The CDR3 bases are TGCGCCAGCAGCCAACCTACGAGCTCGCTGGCCAAAAACATTCAGTACTTC.

The chain joins TRBV28 to TRBJ2-1; a possible D gene is TRBD1 (6 bases). From germline, CDR1 is MDHEN and CDR2 SYDVKM. V was pared by 6 bases and J by 2 bases, with 11 bases between. The CDR3 is 14 residues long. CDR3 residues: CASSWGRAYNEQFF. The CDR3, as DNA: TGTGCCAGCAGCTGGGGGCGGGCCTACAATGAGCAGTTCTTC.

This chain uses TRBV5-3 with TRBJ2-7; tentatively, D is TRBD2 (6 bases). TRBV5-3 is an ORF for which the function is uncertain. The CDR3 has 13 residues. The germline V and J ends were trimmed by 5 bases and 5 bases, with 14 bases remaining between them. This CDR3 reads CARRATGDDEQYF. The CDR3 nucleotides are TGTGCCAGAAGGGCTACGGGAGACGACGAGCAGTACTTC.

V is TRBV9 and J is TRBJ2-2; a weak D match, TRBD1 (6 bases). V was shortened by 3 bases and J by 4 bases, with 16 bases between the two germline ends. The CDR3 length is 16 residues. Looked up from germline, CDR1 is SGDLS and CDR2 is YYNGEE. The CDR3 loop reads CASSEGQIASTGELFF. The CDR3 coding sequence is TGTGCCAGCAGCGAAGGACAGATCGCATCCACCGGGGAGCTGTTTTTT.

This rearrangement joins TRBV5-1 to TRBJ2-7, with TRBD1 as a possible D gene (6 bases). With 6 bases removed from V and 7 bases from J, the gap between germline ends came to 17 bases. Germline assignment: CDR1 SGHRS and CDR2 YFSETQ. This CDR3 is 13 amino acids long. The CDR3 nucleotides are TGCGCCAGCAAAAGGGACACCTCCCAGGAGCAGTACTTC. Translation gives CASKRDTSQEQYF. Together with reference TRBV5-1 and TRBJ2-7, the CDR3 gives the full variable domain: KAGVTQTPRYLIKTRGQQVTLSCSPISGHRSVSWYQQTPGQGLQFLFEYFSETQRNKGNFPGRFSGRQFSNSRSEMNVSTLELGDSALYLCASKRDTSQEQYFGPGTRLTVT.

The gene calls are TRBV15 and TRBJ2-6; 7 bases line up with TRBD1. Trimming at V came to 5 bases and at J to 0 bases, leaving 10 bases not matched to a gene. Germline V lookup: CDR1 LNHNV, CDR2 YYDKDF (reference sequence). The CDR3 sequence is 18 residues long. CDR3 sequence (DNA): TGTGCCACCAGCTCGTCGACAGGGCTTACCTCTGGGGCCAACGTCCTGACTTTC. Its protein product is CATSSSTGLTSGANVLTF.

The chain has TRBV28 and TRBJ1-5, with TRBD1 matching 7 bases. V shed 6 bases, J shed 7 bases, and the junction held 9 bases outside the gene matches. The length of the CDR3 is 14 residues. Germline V CDR1 and CDR2: MDHEN, SYDVKM. In DNA form, the CDR3 reads TGTGCCAGCAGCCTGACAGGGTATGGGCAGCCCCAGCATTTT. Translating it yields CASSLTGYGQPQHF. The variable domain in full, completed from reference TRBV28 and TRBJ1-5, reads DVKVTQSSRYLVKRTGEKVFLECVQDMDHENMFWYRQDPGLGLRLIYFSYDVKMKEKGDIPEGYSVSREKKERFSLILESASTNQTSMYLCASSLTGYGQPQHFGDGTRLSIL.

This clone was seen a single time. The chain employs TRBV28 and TRBJ1-5; D may be TRBD1 (5 bases). V gave up 5 bases and J gave up 9 bases, with 26 bases separating them. CDR1 MDHEN and CDR2 SYDVKM come from the germline V gene. The CDR3 spans 17 residues. In nucleotides, the CDR3 is TGTGCCAGCAGTCCAGGAGAGGTGACGAGGGGCCAAGGGCCCCAGCATTTT. Its protein product is CASSPGEVTRGQGPQHF.

A few counts support this clone. J is TRBJ1-1 and V is TRBV2; D call uncertain. The CDR3 spans 14 residues. Germline V lookup: CDR1 SNHLY, CDR2 FYNNEI. V gave up 3 bases and J gave up 3 bases, with 11 bases separating them. The CDR3: CASSDEGMDTEAFF. CDR3 in DNA: TGTGCCAGCAGTGACGAGGGTATGGACACTGAAGCTTTCTTT.

The J gene is TRBJ2-5, the V gene TRBV7-2; 8 bases agree with TRBD2. Matching the DNA end better, TRBJ2-7 makes the J call doubtful. The CDR3 has 15 residues. CDR1 is SGHTA and CDR2 is FQGNSA in the germline V gene. The DNA for the CDR3 is TGTGCCAGCACCCGTGAAGCGGGAGCTCGTTACGAGCAGTACTTC. Its translation: CASTREAGARYEQYF.